The T cell receptor beta chain under discussion was sequenced for a study of long-term antiretroviral therapy in people with HIV. The V and J ends lost 4 bases and 7 bases, in that order; junction bases with no gene match: 6. This CDR3 region has 14 residues. The germline V gene has CDR1 KGHSH and CDR2 LQKENI. Runs used v3.0 of the immunoSEQ assay and were done at survey level. Sequenced by immunoSEQ multiplex PCR; TCRdb stores in-frame clones only, minus some. The sample has tens of thousands of clones, 76% seen once. Sequenced material: unsorted PBMCs, taken 1.1 years before starting antiretroviral therapy. The receptor comes from a woman in her thirties or forties with HIV. The V and J genes are TRBV18 and TRBJ2-2; 7 bases align to TRBD2. CDR3 DNA sequence: TGTGCCAGCTCACAGGGACTACTAAGCGGGGAGCTGTTTTTT. This translates into CASSQGLLSGELFF.